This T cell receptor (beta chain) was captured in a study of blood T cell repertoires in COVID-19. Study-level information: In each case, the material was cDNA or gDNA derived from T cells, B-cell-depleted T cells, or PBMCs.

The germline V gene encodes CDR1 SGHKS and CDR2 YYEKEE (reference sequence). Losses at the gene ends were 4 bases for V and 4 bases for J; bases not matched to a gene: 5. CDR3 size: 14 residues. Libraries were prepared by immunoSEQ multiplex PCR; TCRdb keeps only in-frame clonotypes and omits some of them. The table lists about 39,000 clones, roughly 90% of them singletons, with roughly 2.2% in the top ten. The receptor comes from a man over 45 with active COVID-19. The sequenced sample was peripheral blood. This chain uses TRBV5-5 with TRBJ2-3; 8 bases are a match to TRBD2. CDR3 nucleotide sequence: TGTGCCAGCAGCGTCGGGGGGGCTTCAGATACGCAGTATTTT. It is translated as CASSVGGASDTQYF.